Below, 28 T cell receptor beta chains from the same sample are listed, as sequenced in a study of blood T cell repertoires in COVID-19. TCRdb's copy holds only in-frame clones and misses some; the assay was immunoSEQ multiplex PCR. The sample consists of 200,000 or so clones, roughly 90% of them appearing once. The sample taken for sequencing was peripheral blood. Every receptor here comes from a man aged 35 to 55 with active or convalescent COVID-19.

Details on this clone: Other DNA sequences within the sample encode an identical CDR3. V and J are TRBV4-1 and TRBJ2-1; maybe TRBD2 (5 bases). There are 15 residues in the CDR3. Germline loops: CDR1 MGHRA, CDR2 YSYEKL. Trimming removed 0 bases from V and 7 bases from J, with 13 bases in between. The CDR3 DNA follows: TGCGCCAGCAGCCAAGACAGAGGGCAGCCGAATGAGCAGTTCTTC. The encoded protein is CASSQDRGQPNEQFF.

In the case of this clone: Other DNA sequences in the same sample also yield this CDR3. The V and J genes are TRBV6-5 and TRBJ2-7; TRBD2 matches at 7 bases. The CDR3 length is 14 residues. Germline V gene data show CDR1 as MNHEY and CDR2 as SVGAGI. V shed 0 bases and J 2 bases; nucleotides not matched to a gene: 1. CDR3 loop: CASSYSGGPYEQYF. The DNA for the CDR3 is TGTGCCAGCAGTTACTCGGGAGGGCCCTACGAGCAGTACTTC.

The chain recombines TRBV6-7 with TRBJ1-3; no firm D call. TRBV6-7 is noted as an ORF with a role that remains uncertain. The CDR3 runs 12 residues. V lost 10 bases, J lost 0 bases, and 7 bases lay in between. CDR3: CATVSSGNTIYF. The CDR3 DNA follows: TGTGCCACCGTGAGCTCTGGAAACACCATATATTTT.

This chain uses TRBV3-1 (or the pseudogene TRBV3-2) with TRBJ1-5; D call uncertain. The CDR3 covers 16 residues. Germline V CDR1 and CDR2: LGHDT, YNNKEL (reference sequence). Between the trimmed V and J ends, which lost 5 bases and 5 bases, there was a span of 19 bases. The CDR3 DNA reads TGTGCCAGCAGCGCACAGCCACCCCTGATGCATCAGCCCCAGCATTTT. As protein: CASSAQPPLMHQPQHF.

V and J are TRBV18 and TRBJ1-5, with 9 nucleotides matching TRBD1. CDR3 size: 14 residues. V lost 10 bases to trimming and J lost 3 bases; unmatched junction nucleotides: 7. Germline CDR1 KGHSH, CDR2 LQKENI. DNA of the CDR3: TGTGCCACCAAGGGGACAGGGAACAATCAGCCCCAGCATTTT. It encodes CATKGTGNNQPQHF.

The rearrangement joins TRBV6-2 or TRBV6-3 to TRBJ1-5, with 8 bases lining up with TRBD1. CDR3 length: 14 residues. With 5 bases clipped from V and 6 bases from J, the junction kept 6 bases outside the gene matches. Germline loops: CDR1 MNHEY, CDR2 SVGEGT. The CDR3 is CASSPRGLVQPQHF. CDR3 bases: TGTGCCAGCAGTCCCAGGGGGCTGGTTCAGCCCCAGCATTTT.

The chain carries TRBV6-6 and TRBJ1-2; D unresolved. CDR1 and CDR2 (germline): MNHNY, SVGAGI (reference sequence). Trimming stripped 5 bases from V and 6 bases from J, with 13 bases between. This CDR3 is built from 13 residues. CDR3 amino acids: CASSPQWADGYTF. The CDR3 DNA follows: TGTGCCAGCAGTCCACAGTGGGCAGATGGCTACACCTTC.

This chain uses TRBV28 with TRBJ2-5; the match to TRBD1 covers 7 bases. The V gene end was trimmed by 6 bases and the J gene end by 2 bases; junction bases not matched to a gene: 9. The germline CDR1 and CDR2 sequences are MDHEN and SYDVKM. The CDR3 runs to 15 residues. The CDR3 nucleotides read TGTGCCAGCAGCCCCGGTAGGGGGCCTCAAGAGACCCAGTACTTC. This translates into CASSPGRGPQETQYF.

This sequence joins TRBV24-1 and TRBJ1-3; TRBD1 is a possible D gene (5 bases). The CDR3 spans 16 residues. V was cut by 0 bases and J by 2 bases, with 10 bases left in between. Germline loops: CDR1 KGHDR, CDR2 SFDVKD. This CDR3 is CATSDLQGEAGNTIYF. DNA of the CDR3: TGTGCCACCAGTGATTTGCAGGGTGAGGCTGGAAACACCATATATTTT.

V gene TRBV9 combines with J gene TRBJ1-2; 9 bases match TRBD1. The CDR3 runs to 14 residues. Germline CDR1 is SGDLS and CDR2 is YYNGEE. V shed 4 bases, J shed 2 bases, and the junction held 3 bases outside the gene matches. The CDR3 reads CASSPGQGNYGYTF. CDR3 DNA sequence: TGTGCCAGCAGCCCCGGACAGGGGAACTATGGCTACACCTTC.

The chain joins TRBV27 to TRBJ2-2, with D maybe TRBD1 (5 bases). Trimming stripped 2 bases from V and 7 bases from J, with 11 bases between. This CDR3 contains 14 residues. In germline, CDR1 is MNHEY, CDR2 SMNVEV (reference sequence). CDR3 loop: CASSLRGRLGELFF. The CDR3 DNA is TGTGCCAGCAGTTTAAGGGGCAGGCTCGGGGAGCTGTTTTTT.

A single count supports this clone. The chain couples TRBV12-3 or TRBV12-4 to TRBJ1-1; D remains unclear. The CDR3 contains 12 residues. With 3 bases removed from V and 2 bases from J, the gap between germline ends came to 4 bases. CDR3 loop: CASSFLNTEAFF. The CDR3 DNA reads TGTGCCAGCAGTTTCCTAAACACTGAAGCTTTCTTT.

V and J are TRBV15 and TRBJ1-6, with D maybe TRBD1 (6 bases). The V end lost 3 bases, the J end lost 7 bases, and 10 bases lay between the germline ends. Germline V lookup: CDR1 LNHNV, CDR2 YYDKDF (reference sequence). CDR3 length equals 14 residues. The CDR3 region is CATSRQGTNSPLHF. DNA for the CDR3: TGTGCCACCAGCAGGCAGGGGACGAATTCACCCCTCCACTTT. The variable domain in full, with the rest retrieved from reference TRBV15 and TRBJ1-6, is DAMVIQNPRYQVTQFGKPVTLSCSQTLNHNVMYWYQQKSSQAPKLLFHYYDKDFNNEADTPDNFQSRRPNTSFCFLDIRSPGLGDTAMYLCATSRQGTNSPLHFGNGTRLTVT.

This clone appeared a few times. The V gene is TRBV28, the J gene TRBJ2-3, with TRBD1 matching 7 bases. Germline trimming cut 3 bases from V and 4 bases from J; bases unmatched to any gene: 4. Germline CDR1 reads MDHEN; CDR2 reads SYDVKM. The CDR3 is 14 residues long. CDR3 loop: CASSFLRGPDTQYF. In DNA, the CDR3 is TGTGCCAGCAGTTTCCTAAGGGGGCCAGATACGCAGTATTTT.

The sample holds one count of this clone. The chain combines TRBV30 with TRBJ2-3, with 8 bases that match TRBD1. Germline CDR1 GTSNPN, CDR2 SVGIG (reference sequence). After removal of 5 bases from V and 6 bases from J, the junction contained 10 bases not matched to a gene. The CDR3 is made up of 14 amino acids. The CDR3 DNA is TGTGCCTGGGGTAGGACAGGGCTGTCTGATACGCAGTATTTT. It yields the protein CAWGRTGLSDTQYF.

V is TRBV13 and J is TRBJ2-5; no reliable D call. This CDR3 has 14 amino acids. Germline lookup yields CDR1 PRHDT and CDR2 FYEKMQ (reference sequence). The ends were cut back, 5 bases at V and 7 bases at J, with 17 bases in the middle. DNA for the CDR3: TGTGCCAGCAGCACCGCGCTAGACCGCAGGACCCAGTACTTC. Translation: CASSTALDRRTQYF.

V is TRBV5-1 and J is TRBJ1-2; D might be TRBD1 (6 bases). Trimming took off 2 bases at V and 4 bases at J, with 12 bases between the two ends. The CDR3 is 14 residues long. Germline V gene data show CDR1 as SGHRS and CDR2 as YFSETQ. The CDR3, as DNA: TGCGCCAGCAGCTTATACAGGGTCGGCTATGGCTACACCTTC. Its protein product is CASSLYRVGYGYTF.

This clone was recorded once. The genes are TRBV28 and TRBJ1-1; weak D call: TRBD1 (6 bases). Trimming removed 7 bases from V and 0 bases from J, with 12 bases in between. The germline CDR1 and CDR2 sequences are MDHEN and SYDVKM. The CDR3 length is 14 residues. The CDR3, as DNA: TGTGCCAGCAATGTACAGGGAGTGAACACTGAAGCTTTCTTT. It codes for CASNVQGVNTEAFF.

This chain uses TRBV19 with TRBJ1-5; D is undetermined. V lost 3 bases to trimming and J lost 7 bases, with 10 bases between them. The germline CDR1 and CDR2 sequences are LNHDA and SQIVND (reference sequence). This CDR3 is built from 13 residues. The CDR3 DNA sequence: TGTGCCAGTAGTATTGGGCCCCAGCAGCCCCAGCATTTT. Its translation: CASSIGPQQPQHF.

The CDR3 region has the DNA TGTGCCAGCAGCCCGCTGCGGGTCTTCGGGGAACGGTCTGGAAACACCATATATTTT. Its translation: CASSPLRVFGERSGNTIYF. The rearrangement joins TRBV11-2 to TRBJ1-3; D gene ambiguous. The CDR3 is made up of 19 amino acids. Germline V gives CDR1 SGHAT, CDR2 FQNNGV. Trimming took 5 bases from V and 1 from J, leaving 24 bases between them. Filled out from reference TRBV11-2 and TRBJ1-3, the complete variable domain reads EAGVAQSPRYKIIEKRQSVAFWCNPISGHATLYWYQQILGQGPKLLIQFQNNGVVDDSQLPKDRFSAERLKGVDSTLKIQPAKLEDSAVYLCASSPLRVFGERSGNTIYFGEGSWLTVV.

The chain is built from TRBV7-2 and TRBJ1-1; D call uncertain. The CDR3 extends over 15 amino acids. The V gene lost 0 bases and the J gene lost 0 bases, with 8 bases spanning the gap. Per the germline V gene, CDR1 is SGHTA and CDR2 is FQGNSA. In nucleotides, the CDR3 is TGTGCCAGCAGCTTAGCGGGTCGGGTGAACACTGAAGCTTTCTTT. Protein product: CASSLAGRVNTEAFF.

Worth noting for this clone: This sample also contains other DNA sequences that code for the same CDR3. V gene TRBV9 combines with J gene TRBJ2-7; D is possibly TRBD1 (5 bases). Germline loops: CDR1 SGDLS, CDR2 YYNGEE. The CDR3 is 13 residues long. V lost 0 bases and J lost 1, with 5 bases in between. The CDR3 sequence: CASSVGQSYEQYF. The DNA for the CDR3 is TGTGCCAGCAGCGTAGGACAGTCCTACGAGCAGTACTTC.

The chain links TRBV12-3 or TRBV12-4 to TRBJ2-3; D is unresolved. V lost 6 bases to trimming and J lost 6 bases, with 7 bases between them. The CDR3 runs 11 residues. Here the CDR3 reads CASRSSDTQYF. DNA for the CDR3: TGTGCCAGCAGGTCTTCCGATACGCAGTATTTT.

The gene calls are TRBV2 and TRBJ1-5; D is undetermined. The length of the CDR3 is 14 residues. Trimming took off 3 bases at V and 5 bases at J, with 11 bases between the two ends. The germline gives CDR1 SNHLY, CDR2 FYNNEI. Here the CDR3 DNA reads TGTGCCAGCAGTGACCGGTCTACCTATCAGCCCCAGCATTTT. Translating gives CASSDRSTYQPQHF.

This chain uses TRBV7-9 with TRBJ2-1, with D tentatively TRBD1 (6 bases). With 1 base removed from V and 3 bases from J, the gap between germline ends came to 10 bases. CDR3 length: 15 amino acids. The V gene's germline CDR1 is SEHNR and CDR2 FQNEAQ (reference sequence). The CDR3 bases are TGTGCCAGCAGCTTAGTGACGGACAGCTACAATGAGCAGTTCTTC. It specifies CASSLVTDSYNEQFF.

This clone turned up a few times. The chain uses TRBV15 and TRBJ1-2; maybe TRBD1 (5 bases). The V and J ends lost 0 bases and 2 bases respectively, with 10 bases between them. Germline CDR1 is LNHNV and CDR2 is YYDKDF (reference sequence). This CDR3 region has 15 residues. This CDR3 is CATSRDRNRNYGYTF. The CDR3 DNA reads TGTGCCACCAGCAGAGATAGGAACAGGAACTATGGCTACACCTTC.

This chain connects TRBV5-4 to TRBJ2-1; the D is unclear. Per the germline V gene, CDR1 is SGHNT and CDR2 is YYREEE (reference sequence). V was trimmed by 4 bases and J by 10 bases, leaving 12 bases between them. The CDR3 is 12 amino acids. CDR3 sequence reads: CASSHAGPEQFF. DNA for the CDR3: TGTGCCAGCAGCCATGCAGGTCCCGAGCAGTTCTTC. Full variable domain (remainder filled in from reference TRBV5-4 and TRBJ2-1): ETGVTQSPTHLIKTRGQQVTLRCSSQSGHNTVSWYQQALGQGPQFIFQYYREEENGRGNFPPRFSGLQFPNYSSELNVNALELDDSALYLCASSHAGPEQFFGPGTRLTVL.

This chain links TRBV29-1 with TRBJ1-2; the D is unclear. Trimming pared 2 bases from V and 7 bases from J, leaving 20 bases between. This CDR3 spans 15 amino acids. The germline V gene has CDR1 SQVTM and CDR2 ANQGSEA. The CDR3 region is CSVERLQDLGSGYTF. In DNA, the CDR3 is TGCAGCGTTGAAAGGTTGCAGGACTTAGGGTCTGGCTACACCTTC.